One sample yielded the 20 T cell receptor beta chains listed below, sequenced in a study of blood T cell repertoires in COVID-19. The assay was immunoSEQ multiplex PCR, and TCRdb's table has in-frame clones only and misses some. This table has fewer than 150,000 clones, around 81% appearing once. The specimen was peripheral blood. The receptors stem from a human donor in a cohort sampled during active COVID-19.

CDR3 sequence reads: CASSLGQTREQYF. DNA for the CDR3: TGTGCCAGCAGTCTAGGCCAGACCCGCGAGCAGTACTTC. This chain connects TRBV5-8 to TRBJ2-7; D gene uncertain. Trimming stripped 5 bases from V and 6 bases from J, with 15 bases between. Germline V gene data show CDR1 as SGHTS and CDR2 as YDEGEE. The CDR3 is 13 amino acids.

The chain links TRBV16 to TRBJ1-3; TRBD1 might be the D (6 bases). Germline V gene data show CDR1 as KGHSY and CDR2 as FQNENV. This CDR3 is 15 amino acids long. Trimming took 4 bases from V and 4 from J, leaving 14 bases between them. This chain's CDR3 is CASSPPGTLGNTIYF. The CDR3 coding sequence is TGTGCCAGCAGCCCGCCCGGGACACTAGGAAACACCATATATTTT.

This chain joins TRBV27 and TRBJ1-4, with 8 positions matching TRBD1. Germline lookup yields CDR1 MNHEY and CDR2 SMNVEV (reference sequence). The length of the CDR3 is 16 residues. V gave up 1 base and J gave up 0 bases; unmatched junction bases: 1. The CDR3 region is CASSLYRGSTNEKLFF. The DNA for the CDR3 is TGTGCCAGCAGTTTATACAGGGGGTCAACTAATGAAAAACTGTTTTTT.

J is TRBJ2-7 and V is TRBV20-1; a weak D match, TRBD1 (6 bases). This CDR3 comprises 10 residues. Germline V gene lookup returns CDR1 DFQATT and CDR2 SNEGSKA (reference sequence). The germline V and J ends were trimmed by 7 bases and 5 bases, with 9 bases remaining between them. CDR3 sequence: CSVGAHEQYF. CDR3 coding DNA: TGCAGTGTGGGGGCTCACGAGCAGTACTTC.

This rearrangement joins TRBV6-6 to TRBJ2-3; D gene unclear. Germline-derived CDR1 and CDR2 are MNHNY and SVGAGI (reference sequence). CDR3 length: 11 amino acids. The ends were cut back, 6 bases at V and 6 bases at J, with 7 bases in the middle. The CDR3: CASSLLDTQYF. Written as DNA, the CDR3 is TGTGCCAGCAGCCTCTTGGATACGCAGTATTTT.

V and J are TRBV28 and TRBJ2-3, with 11 bases fitting TRBD1. From germline, CDR1 is MDHEN and CDR2 SYDVKM. The CDR3 runs 15 residues. The ends lost 3 bases at V and 4 bases at J; junction bases unmatched: 3. As DNA, the CDR3 is TGTGCCAGCAGTTTGGGACAGGGGGAATCAGATACGCAGTATTTT. The encoded protein is CASSLGQGESDTQYF.

The CDR3 loop is CASGQGGGYTF. DNA of the CDR3: TGTGCCAGCGGGCAGGGAGGCGGCTACACCTTC. The chain is built from TRBV6-5 and TRBJ1-2; D may be TRBD1 (5 bases). The germline V gene encodes CDR1 MNHEY and CDR2 SVGAGI. The CDR3 covers 11 residues. V lost 8 bases and J lost 8, with 12 bases in between.

The gene calls are TRBV10-1 and TRBJ2-2; tentatively, D is TRBD2 (6 bases). With 6 bases removed from V and 2 bases from J, the gap between germline ends came to 10 bases. The CDR3 contains 14 residues. Germline CDR1 and CDR2: WNHNN and SYGVQD (reference sequence). The CDR3 loop is CASRRDSNTGELFF. The CDR3 nucleotides are TGCGCCAGCAGACGGGACTCCAACACCGGGGAGCTGTTTTTT.

This clone was seen a few times. The V and J genes are TRBV4-1 and TRBJ2-1; 10 nucleotides match TRBD2. V shed 6 bases, J shed 6 bases, and the junction held 5 bases outside the gene matches. Germline V gene data show CDR1 as MGHRA and CDR2 as YSYEKL. The length of the CDR3 is 14 residues. The CDR3 is CASRASGGSNEQFF. CDR3 DNA: TGCGCCAGCAGGGCTAGCGGGGGTAGCAATGAGCAGTTCTTC.

This rearrangement joins TRBV28 to TRBJ2-7; tentatively, D is TRBD2 (7 bases). This CDR3 has 15 residues. The germline V gene has CDR1 MDHEN and CDR2 SYDVKM. V was clipped by 6 bases and J by 5 bases, with 20 bases between them. CDR3 residues: CASRGGSAGLDEQYF. Written as DNA, the CDR3 is TGTGCCAGCAGAGGGGGGTCAGCGGGGCTCGACGAGCAGTACTTC.

V and J are TRBV7-2 and TRBJ1-4; 9 positions agree with TRBD1. Germline V lookup: CDR1 SGHTA, CDR2 FQGNSA. The V and J ends lost 4 bases and 1 base, in that order; junction bases with no gene match: 4. The CDR3 extends over 16 amino acids. The CDR3 sequence: CASSSTGGVTNEKLFF. The DNA for the CDR3 is TGTGCCAGCAGCTCGACAGGGGGAGTAACTAATGAAAAACTGTTTTTT.

V and J are TRBV2 and TRBJ2-3, with 9 nucleotides matching TRBD1. CDR3 size: 15 residues. V lost 5 bases, J lost 3 bases, and 6 bases stayed unmatched. Germline V gene data show CDR1 as SNHLY and CDR2 as FYNNEI. CDR3 region: CASSYDRGKTDTQYF. As DNA, the CDR3 is TGTGCCAGCAGTTACGACAGGGGGAAAACAGATACGCAGTATTTT. Supplemented by reference TRBV2 and TRBJ2-3, the full variable domain reads EPEVTQTPSHQVTQMGQEVILRCVPISNHLYFYWYRQILGQKVEFLVSFYNNEISEKSEIFDDQFSVERPDGSNFTLKIRSTKLEDSAMYFCASSYDRGKTDTQYFGPGTRLTVL.

This clone was observed once. The chain has TRBV18 and TRBJ2-3; 8 bases map to TRBD1. Germline V lookup: CDR1 KGHSH, CDR2 LQKENI. The CDR3 totals 16 residues. J was trimmed by 3 bases and V by 4 bases; bases with no gene match: 9. Here the CDR3 DNA reads TGTGCCAGCTCACACATCGGGACAGGACTTACAGATACGCAGTATTTT. Amino acid sequence: CASSHIGTGLTDTQYF.

The chain uses TRBV3-1 (or the pseudogene TRBV3-2) and TRBJ1-4; the D gene is possibly TRBD1 (5 bases). Germline-derived CDR1 and CDR2 are LGHDT and YNNKEL (reference sequence). The length of the CDR3 is 14 residues. V dropped 3 bases and J dropped 10 bases, with 15 bases sitting between them. In DNA form, the CDR3 reads TGTGCCAGCAGCCACAGTGGAATGGGGGGAAAACTGTTTTTT. It specifies CASSHSGMGGKLFF.

The chain couples TRBV9 to TRBJ2-3; 9 nucleotides line up with TRBD2. V lost 0 bases and J lost 0; bases outside the gene matches: 5. Looked up from germline, CDR1 is SGDLS and CDR2 is YYNGEE. The CDR3 covers 17 residues. CDR3 DNA: TGTGCCAGCAGCGTAGCGGCTAGCGGGGCTAGCACAGATACGCAGTATTTT. Translated: CASSVAASGASTDTQYF.

The chain carries TRBV3-1 (or the pseudogene TRBV3-2) and TRBJ1-6; tentative D call: TRBD1 (6 bases). This CDR3 has 15 residues. The V end was cut by 2 bases, the J end by 7 bases, with 12 bases between. The V gene's germline CDR1 is LGHDT and CDR2 YNNKEL (reference sequence). The CDR3 sequence: CASSQPGAQNSPLHF. The CDR3 DNA is TGTGCCAGCAGCCAACCAGGGGCGCAAAATTCACCCCTCCACTTT.

This sequence joins TRBV7-9 and TRBJ1-6; 9 bases are shared with TRBD1. With 3 bases clipped from V and 14 bases from J, the junction kept 8 bases outside the gene matches. This CDR3 is 14 amino acids long. Germline CDR1 is SEHNR and CDR2 is FQNEAQ (reference sequence). The CDR3 loop reads CASSFGDRVLALHF. The CDR3 DNA is TGTGCCAGCAGCTTCGGGGACAGGGTTTTAGCCCTCCACTTT. The variable domain in full, with the rest retrieved from reference TRBV7-9 and TRBJ1-6, is DTGVSQNPRHKITKRGQNVTFRCDPISEHNRLYWYRQTLGQGPEFLTYFQNEAQLEKSRLLSDRFSAERPKGSFSTLEIQRTEQGDSAMYLCASSFGDRVLALHFGNGTRLTVT.

J is TRBJ1-4 and V is TRBV4-2; maybe TRBD1 (5 bases). With 1 base removed from V and 8 bases from J, the gap between germline ends came to 17 bases. CDR3 length: 16 residues. Germline CDR1 and CDR2: LGHNA and YNFKEQ. CDR3 nucleotides: TGTGCCAGCAGCCAAGGTCCGGCAGGGCTTGGAGAAAAACTGTTTTTT. It is translated as CASSQGPAGLGEKLFF.

This clone was counted once. The CDR3 DNA follows: TGTGCCAGCAGCTTCACAGGGGGCGGCGGGGGCAGGGACGAGCAGTACTTC. This sequence encodes CASSFTGGGGGRDEQYF. The chain is built from TRBV11-2 and TRBJ2-7, with 9 bases matching TRBD1. CDR3 length equals 17 residues. Germline values: CDR1 SGHAT, CDR2 FQNNGV. The V segment lost 3 bases and the J segment 5 bases; nucleotides outside the gene matches: 14.

The chain has TRBV5-3 and TRBJ1-1; TRBD1 is a possible D gene (6 bases). TRBV5-3 is sorted into the ORF group, with uncertain function. V was clipped by 4 bases and J by 5 bases, with 18 bases between them. This CDR3 has 15 amino acids. The CDR3 sequence is CARSPIYRVRTEAFF. In nucleotides, the CDR3 is TGTGCCAGAAGCCCCATATACAGGGTTCGAACTGAAGCTTTCTTT.